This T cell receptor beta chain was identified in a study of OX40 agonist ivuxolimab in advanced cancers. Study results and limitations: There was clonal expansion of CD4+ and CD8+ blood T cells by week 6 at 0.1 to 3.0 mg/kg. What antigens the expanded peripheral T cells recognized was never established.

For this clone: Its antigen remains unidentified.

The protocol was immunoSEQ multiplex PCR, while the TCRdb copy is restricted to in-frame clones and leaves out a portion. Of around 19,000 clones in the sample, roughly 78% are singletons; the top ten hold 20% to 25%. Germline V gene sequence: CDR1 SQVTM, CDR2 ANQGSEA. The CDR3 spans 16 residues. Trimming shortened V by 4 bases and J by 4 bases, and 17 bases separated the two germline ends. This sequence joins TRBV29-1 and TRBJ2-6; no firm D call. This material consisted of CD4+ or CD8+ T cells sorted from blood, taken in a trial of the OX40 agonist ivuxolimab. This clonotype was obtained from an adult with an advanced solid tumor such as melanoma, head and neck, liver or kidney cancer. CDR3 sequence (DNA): TGCAGCGTTGCGGCACAAAAAGCGCCCGGGGCCAACGTCCTGACTTTC. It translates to CSVAAQKAPGANVLTF.